This T cell receptor beta chain derives from a study of blood T cells in healthy people across ages. Extracted total RNA amounted to at least 6 micrograms for each sample. Primers used in a second PCR of about 6 to 11 cycles were a sample-barcoded 5' primer and a J-beta primer mix. Each cDNA molecule, via a template-switch adaptor with 12 random nucleotides, was tagged. Each CDR3 protein gets one entry after TCRdb re-called the 5' RACE reads with MiXCR. The sample lists about 1,500,000 distinct CDR3 sequences; under 30% were seen once. General study points: Measured against age, TCR beta diversity per million T cells decreased in a roughly linear manner.

This clonotype was detected only a few times. Its antigen is not identified. The J segment lost 4 bases and the V segment lost 1 base, leaving 7 bases of the junction unmatched. CDR3 length: 16 residues. The V gene's germline CDR1 is SGHAT and CDR2 FQNNGV. Sample: blood. This chain joins TRBV11-2 and TRBJ2-7; 10 nucleotides line up with TRBD2. The source is a woman aged 25 to 39 in good health. The CDR3 coding sequence is TGTGCCAGCAGCTTAGGGGGGCTAGCGGGGGTATACGAGCAGTACTTC. This encodes CASSLGGLAGVYEQYF.